A single TCR beta chain is shown here with its context. These data come from a study of blood T cell repertoires in COVID-19. Study summary: The origin of the acute and convalescent COVID-19 samples was the United States, Italy and Spain. T cells, B-cell-depleted T cells, or PBMCs provided the cDNA or gDNA that served as material.

V shed 5 bases and J 7 bases; nucleotides not matched to a gene: 13. The CDR3 length is 15 residues. Germline CDR1 is SGHNT and CDR2 is YENEEA. How the authors handled the data: From reference gene primer amplification, estimates of nucleated cell counts were derived. This table comes from immunoSEQ multiplex PCR, and its TCRdb copy is limited to in-frame clones, with some not included. V and J calls and clone size are copied from that table; D and trimming were computed from the DNA. This table holds some 48,000 clones, roughly 90% found once. Sequencing was done on a sample of peripheral blood. The chain employs TRBV11-3 and TRBJ1-1; 7 bases fit TRBD1. This receptor was obtained from a woman older than 75 in a cohort sampled during active or convalescent COVID-19. This chain's CDR3 is CASSHNPGGGGEAFF. In DNA form, the CDR3 reads TGTGCCAGCAGCCACAACCCTGGAGGGGGCGGTGAAGCTTTCTTT. The whole variable domain, filled in from reference TRBV11-3 and TRBJ1-1, reads EAGVVQSPRYKIIEKKQPVAFWCNPISGHNTLYWYLQNLGQGPELLIRYENEEAVDDSQLPKDRFSAERLKGVDSTLKIQPAELGDSAVYLCASSHNPGGGGEAFFGQGTRLTVV.